A selection of T cell receptor beta chains follows, all from one sample in a study of blood T cell repertoires in COVID-19. Generated by immunoSEQ multiplex PCR, the TCRdb table keeps only in-frame clones and is missing some. The top ten hold about 11% of the sample, which has fewer than 150,000 clones, roughly 90% seen once. Sequenced sample: peripheral blood. These receptors originate from a middle-aged man with active or convalescent COVID-19. Each CDR3 is given with its conserved first and last residue. A D gene is named only where the DNA matches it firmly. Expanded clones are given a class, and other clones once, few, many or no size at all.

d_call: .
v_call: TRBV28
clone_size: .
j_call: TRBJ1-2
cdr3_aa: CASGKGRGWEGYTF
cdr3_nt: TGTGCCAGCGGCAAAGGGAGGGGGTGGGAAGGCTACACCTTC

d_call: TRBD2
v_call: TRBV19
clone_size: .
j_call: TRBJ2-1
cdr3_aa: CASKGGRYNEQFF
cdr3_nt: TGTGCCAGTAAGGGCGGGAGATACAATGAGCAGTTCTTC

d_call: TRBD1
v_call: TRBV19
clone_size: few
j_call: TRBJ2-7
cdr3_aa: CASTRQGSYEQYF
cdr3_nt: TGTGCCAGTACCAGACAGGGTTCCTACGAGCAGTACTTC

d_call: .
v_call: TRBV19
clone_size: .
j_call: TRBJ1-4
cdr3_aa: CASSPGTYEKLFF
cdr3_nt: TGTGCCAGTAGTCCCGGGACTTATGAAAAACTGTTTTTT

d_call: TRBD1
v_call: TRBV6-1
clone_size: .
j_call: TRBJ2-3
cdr3_aa: CASSGLGGQGAPDTQYF
cdr3_nt: TGTGCCAGCAGTGGCTTGGGAGGACAGGGGGCCCCAGATACGCAGTATTTT

d_call: .
v_call: TRBV4-3
clone_size: .
j_call: TRBJ2-7
cdr3_aa: CASSQEQGIYEQYF
cdr3_nt: TGCGCCAGCAGCCAAGAGCAGGGGATCTACGAGCAGTACTTC

d_call: .
v_call: TRBV7-8
clone_size: .
j_call: TRBJ2-1
cdr3_aa: CASSLDRRTVYNEQFF
cdr3_nt: TGTGCCAGCAGCTTAGATAGGCGTACAGTATACAATGAGCAGTTCTTC

d_call: .
v_call: TRBV6-5
clone_size: .
j_call: TRBJ1-2
cdr3_aa: CASSYTGQGSGYTF
cdr3_nt: TGTGCCAGCAGTTACACAGGCCAAGGTAGCGGCTACACCTTC

d_call: .
v_call: TRBV12-3/TRBV12-4
clone_size: few
j_call: TRBJ2-3
cdr3_aa: CASSLMATQYF
cdr3_nt: TGTGCCAGCAGTTTAATGGCTACGCAGTATTTT

d_call: TRBD2
v_call: TRBV7-2
clone_size: .
j_call: TRBJ2-3
cdr3_aa: CASSPYVGLAGAGTDTQYF
cdr3_nt: TGTGCCAGCAGCCCTTATGTGGGACTAGCGGGAGCGGGGACAGATACACAGTATTTT

d_call: .
v_call: TRBV29-1
clone_size: .
j_call: TRBJ2-2
cdr3_aa: CSALRRASVYTGELFF
cdr3_nt: TGCAGCGCCCTACGGCGGGCTAGTGTTTACACCGGGGAGCTGTTTTTT

d_call: .
v_call: TRBV28
clone_size: .
j_call: TRBJ2-3
cdr3_aa: CASSLVETDTQYF
cdr3_nt: TGTGCCAGCAGTTTGGTAGAGACAGATACGCAGTATTTT

d_call: TRBD1
v_call: TRBV11-3
clone_size: few
j_call: TRBJ2-7
cdr3_aa: CASSPRTGGGEQYF
cdr3_nt: TGTGCCAGCAGCCCCCGGACAGGGGGCGGCGAGCAGTACTTC

d_call: TRBD1
v_call: TRBV2
clone_size: .
j_call: TRBJ1-1
cdr3_aa: CASNPGGQIEAFF
cdr3_nt: TGTGCCAGCAATCCAGGGGGACAAATCGAAGCTTTCTTT

d_call: .
v_call: TRBV4-3
clone_size: .
j_call: TRBJ1-2
cdr3_aa: CASSQEAMSNYGYTF
cdr3_nt: TGCGCCAGCAGCCAAGAAGCCATGAGTAACTATGGCTACACCTTC

d_call: .
v_call: TRBV28
clone_size: .
j_call: TRBJ1-1
cdr3_aa: CASSLFRLRDKNTEAFF
cdr3_nt: TGTGCCAGCAGTTTATTCCGTCTCCGGGACAAGAACACTGAAGCTTTCTTT

d_call: .
v_call: TRBV6-2/TRBV6-3
clone_size: .
j_call: TRBJ2-7
cdr3_aa: CASSYVVTGEQYF
cdr3_nt: TGTGCCAGCAGTTACGTGGTAACGGGCGAGCAGTACTTC

d_call: TRBD1
v_call: TRBV15
clone_size: medium-sized
j_call: TRBJ2-5
cdr3_aa: CATSTGTGQYQETQYF
cdr3_nt: TGTGCCACCAGCACCGGGACAGGGCAGTACCAAGAGACCCAGTACTTC

d_call: TRBD1
v_call: TRBV19
clone_size: .
j_call: TRBJ2-2
cdr3_aa: CATRDRGVSGTGELFF
cdr3_nt: TGTGCCACTAGGGACAGGGGGGTTTCGGGCACCGGGGAGCTGTTTTTT

d_call: .
v_call: TRBV9
clone_size: .
j_call: TRBJ1-3
cdr3_aa: CASSTGSSGNTIYF
cdr3_nt: TGTGCCAGCAGTACAGGAAGCTCTGGAAACACCATATATTTT

d_call: .
v_call: TRBV19
clone_size: .
j_call: TRBJ1-1
cdr3_aa: CASSRGANTEAFF
cdr3_nt: TGTGCCAGTAGTCGCGGGGCGAACACTGAAGCTTTCTTT

d_call: .
v_call: TRBV15
clone_size: .
j_call: TRBJ1-1
cdr3_aa: CATSNRNSEAFF
cdr3_nt: TGTGCCACCAGCAACAGGAACAGTGAAGCTTTCTTT

d_call: .
v_call: TRBV3-1/TRBV3-2
clone_size: .
j_call: TRBJ2-5
cdr3_aa: CASSQVGAPQETQYF
cdr3_nt: TGTGCCAGCAGCCAAGTTGGAGCGCCTCAAGAGACCCAGTACTTC

d_call: TRBD2
v_call: TRBV7-2
clone_size: .
j_call: TRBJ2-1
cdr3_aa: CASSRLGLEQFF
cdr3_nt: TGTGCCAGCAGCCGATTGGGACTAGAGCAGTTCTTC

d_call: .
v_call: TRBV6-5
clone_size: .
j_call: TRBJ1-6
cdr3_aa: CASSYSHFSPLHF
cdr3_nt: TGTGCCAGCAGTTACTCCCATTTTTCACCCCTCCACTTT

d_call: TRBD1
v_call: TRBV7-2
clone_size: .
j_call: TRBJ2-2
cdr3_aa: CASSLDRGRVTGELFF
cdr3_nt: TGTGCCAGCAGCTTAGACAGGGGGCGGGTCACCGGGGAGCTGTTTTTT

d_call: TRBD2
v_call: TRBV18
clone_size: .
j_call: TRBJ2-1
cdr3_aa: CASSPRTSGFGNEQFF
cdr3_nt: TGTGCCAGCTCACCCCGGACTAGCGGGTTCGGCAATGAGCAGTTCTTC

d_call: .
v_call: TRBV7-3
clone_size: .
j_call: TRBJ2-3
cdr3_aa: CASSLTRDSDTQYF
cdr3_nt: TGTGCCAGCAGCTTAACCCGGGACTCAGATACGCAGTATTTT

d_call: .
v_call: TRBV6-5
clone_size: few
j_call: TRBJ1-2
cdr3_aa: CASSYSTGNYGYTF
cdr3_nt: TGTGCCAGCAGTTACTCGACCGGGAACTATGGCTACACCTTC

d_call: TRBD2
v_call: TRBV2
clone_size: .
j_call: TRBJ2-4
cdr3_aa: CASSAPGGGRVNIQYF
cdr3_nt: TGTGCCAGCAGTGCCCCTGGAGGCGGGAGGGTAAACATTCAGTACTTC

d_call: TRBD1
v_call: TRBV3-1/TRBV3-2
clone_size: once
j_call: TRBJ1-5
cdr3_aa: CASSRGQGPNQPQHF
cdr3_nt: TGTGCCAGCAGCCGCGGACAGGGCCCTAATCAGCCCCAGCATTTT

d_call: .
v_call: TRBV29-1
clone_size: .
j_call: TRBJ1-5
cdr3_aa: CSVALGGNQPQHF
cdr3_nt: TGCAGCGTTGCACTGGGAGGCAATCAGCCCCAGCATTTT

d_call: .
v_call: TRBV28
clone_size: .
j_call: TRBJ2-7
cdr3_aa: CASSLQGGNYEQYF
cdr3_nt: TGTGCCAGCAGCTTACAGGGTGGCAACTACGAGCAGTACTTC

d_call: TRBD2
v_call: TRBV29-1
clone_size: .
j_call: TRBJ2-1
cdr3_aa: CSVGGTLAGGFYNEQFF
cdr3_nt: TGCAGCGTTGGCGGGACACTAGCGGGAGGATTTTACAATGAGCAGTTCTTC

d_call: .
v_call: TRBV3-1/TRBV3-2
clone_size: .
j_call: TRBJ2-1
cdr3_aa: CASSQSRFWEQFF
cdr3_nt: TGTGCCAGCAGCCAATCTAGATTCTGGGAGCAGTTCTTC

d_call: .
v_call: TRBV6-5
clone_size: .
j_call: TRBJ1-1
cdr3_aa: CASSITGLTEAFF
cdr3_nt: TGTGCCAGCAGTATTACAGGGCTCACTGAAGCTTTCTTT

d_call: .
v_call: TRBV28
clone_size: once
j_call: TRBJ1-4
cdr3_aa: CASSSPRGADEKLFF
cdr3_nt: TGTGCCAGCAGTTCCCCTCGGGGGGCGGATGAAAAACTGTTTTTT

d_call: TRBD2
v_call: TRBV27
clone_size: .
j_call: TRBJ2-7
cdr3_aa: CASSLISPTSGRPYEQYF
cdr3_nt: TGTGCCAGCAGTCTAATTTCCCCGACTAGCGGGAGACCCTACGAGCAGTACTTC

d_call: TRBD2
v_call: TRBV28
clone_size: .
j_call: TRBJ2-7
cdr3_aa: CASSLRLAGVEQYF
cdr3_nt: TGTGCCAGCAGTTTAAGACTAGCGGGAGTCGAGCAGTACTTC

d_call: .
v_call: TRBV15
clone_size: .
j_call: TRBJ2-3
cdr3_aa: CATSIQETDTQYF
cdr3_nt: TGTGCCACCAGCATTCAAGAGACAGATACGCAGTATTTT

d_call: .
v_call: TRBV24-1
clone_size: .
j_call: TRBJ1-3
cdr3_aa: CATSDPPGGTFGNTIYF
cdr3_nt: TGTGCCACCAGTGATCCTCCTGGAGGGACCTTTGGAAACACCATATATTTT

d_call: .
v_call: TRBV6-5
clone_size: .
j_call: TRBJ1-4
cdr3_aa: CASTPGTRREKLFF
cdr3_nt: TGTGCCAGCACCCCGGGAACCAGGAGGGAAAAACTGTTTTTT

d_call: .
v_call: TRBV7-9
clone_size: .
j_call: TRBJ1-3
cdr3_aa: CASSLAGSSGNTIYF
cdr3_nt: TGTGCCAGCAGCTTAGCAGGGAGCTCTGGAAACACCATATATTTT

d_call: TRBD1
v_call: TRBV18
clone_size: .
j_call: TRBJ1-6
cdr3_aa: CASSSGTESPLHF
cdr3_nt: TGTGCCAGCTCATCCGGGACAGAATCACCCCTCCACTTT

d_call: .
v_call: TRBV6-5
clone_size: .
j_call: TRBJ1-2
cdr3_aa: CASSSGTNKYGYTF
cdr3_nt: TGTGCCAGCAGCTCCGGGACAAATAAGTATGGCTACACCTTC

d_call: .
v_call: TRBV27
clone_size: .
j_call: TRBJ1-6
cdr3_aa: CASSKGGTNSPLHF
cdr3_nt: TGTGCCAGCAGTAAGGGAGGGACAAATTCACCCCTCCACTTT

d_call: .
v_call: TRBV2
clone_size: .
j_call: TRBJ2-6
cdr3_aa: CASRATVSGANVLTF
cdr3_nt: TGTGCCAGCAGAGCGACGGTCTCTGGGGCCAACGTCCTGACTTTC

d_call: TRBD2
v_call: TRBV28
clone_size: .
j_call: TRBJ2-1
cdr3_aa: CASSLGLVRENEQFF
cdr3_nt: TGTGCCAGCAGTCTCGGACTAGTCAGGGAAAATGAGCAGTTCTTC

d_call: .
v_call: TRBV19
clone_size: .
j_call: TRBJ1-2
cdr3_aa: CASNPFGGGGNYGYTF
cdr3_nt: TGTGCCAGTAACCCCTTTGGTGGGGGCGGGAACTATGGCTACACCTTC

d_call: .
v_call: TRBV5-6
clone_size: .
j_call: TRBJ2-7
cdr3_aa: CASSLAGSYEQYF
cdr3_nt: TGTGCCAGCAGCTTGGCTGGGAGCTACGAGCAGTACTTC

d_call: TRBD2
v_call: TRBV6-5
clone_size: .
j_call: TRBJ2-7
cdr3_aa: CASRPGTSGRYEQYF
cdr3_nt: TGTGCCAGCAGACCTGGGACTAGCGGGCGGTACGAGCAGTACTTC

d_call: .
v_call: TRBV11-2
clone_size: .
j_call: TRBJ2-2
cdr3_aa: CASSSDFSTGELFF
cdr3_nt: TGTGCCAGCAGCTCAGACTTCTCCACCGGGGAGCTGTTTTTT

d_call: .
v_call: TRBV28
clone_size: .
j_call: TRBJ2-5
cdr3_aa: CASRSQETQYF
cdr3_nt: TGTGCCAGCAGGAGTCAAGAGACCCAGTACTTC

d_call: TRBD2
v_call: TRBV5-4
clone_size: .
j_call: TRBJ2-2
cdr3_aa: CASSETSGRVTGELFF
cdr3_nt: TGTGCCAGCAGCGAGACTAGCGGGAGGGTCACCGGGGAGCTGTTTTTT

d_call: .
v_call: TRBV27
clone_size: .
j_call: TRBJ2-5
cdr3_aa: CASSYYGVSQETQYF
cdr3_nt: TGTGCCAGCAGCTACTACGGGGTCAGCCAAGAGACCCAGTACTTC

d_call: TRBD1
v_call: TRBV11-3
clone_size: .
j_call: TRBJ2-2
cdr3_aa: CASSPRDRSTGELFF
cdr3_nt: TGTGCCAGCAGCCCCCGGGACAGAAGCACCGGGGAGCTGTTTTTT

d_call: .
v_call: TRBV5-5
clone_size: .
j_call: TRBJ2-3
cdr3_aa: CASSAPERSTDTQYF
cdr3_nt: TGTGCCAGCAGCGCACCCGAGCGGAGCACAGATACGCAGTATTTT

d_call: .
v_call: TRBV6-2/TRBV6-3
clone_size: .
j_call: TRBJ2-7
cdr3_aa: CASSWAATYEQYF
cdr3_nt: TGTGCCAGCAGTTGGGCCGCTACCTACGAGCAGTACTTC

d_call: .
v_call: TRBV28
clone_size: .
j_call: TRBJ1-5
cdr3_aa: CASIQQGNQPQHF
cdr3_nt: TGTGCCAGCATTCAACAGGGAAATCAGCCCCAGCATTTT